This T cell receptor beta chain was identified during a study of T cell repertoires in cytomegalovirus infection. Background on the study: Selected CMV epitopes included recently identified HLA-C-restricted ones as well as well-studied HLA-B-restricted ones. Public TCR beta signatures provided an indication of both CMV infection and a matching HLA type.

This clonotype showed up just a few times. The antigen is not known. The study, taken as a whole, reports: People with CMV and the relevant HLA were identified by cumulative public TCR beta family frequency. The study found HLA-C-restricted CMV-specific TCR beta clonotypes dominating the ex vivo response.

TCRdb re-called the reads with MiXCR, one entry per CDR3 protein. The table includes hundreds of thousands of distinct CDR3 sequences, roughly a third detected once. The V gene's germline CDR1 is LNHDA and CDR2 SQIVND (reference sequence). The length of the CDR3 is 11 residues. Trimming took off 5 bases at V and 6 bases at J, with 6 bases between the two ends. V gene TRBV19 combines with J gene TRBJ2-3; D unresolved. This receptor was identified in a human donor in good health (CMV status not recorded). Some clones in this sample may be carry-over from other donors' samples. Sequenced here: cultured PBMCs, sampled from culture after CMV antigen stimulation. CDR3 sequence (DNA): TGTGCCAGTAGTTTTTGGGATACGCAGTATTTT. Residues: CASSFWDTQYF.